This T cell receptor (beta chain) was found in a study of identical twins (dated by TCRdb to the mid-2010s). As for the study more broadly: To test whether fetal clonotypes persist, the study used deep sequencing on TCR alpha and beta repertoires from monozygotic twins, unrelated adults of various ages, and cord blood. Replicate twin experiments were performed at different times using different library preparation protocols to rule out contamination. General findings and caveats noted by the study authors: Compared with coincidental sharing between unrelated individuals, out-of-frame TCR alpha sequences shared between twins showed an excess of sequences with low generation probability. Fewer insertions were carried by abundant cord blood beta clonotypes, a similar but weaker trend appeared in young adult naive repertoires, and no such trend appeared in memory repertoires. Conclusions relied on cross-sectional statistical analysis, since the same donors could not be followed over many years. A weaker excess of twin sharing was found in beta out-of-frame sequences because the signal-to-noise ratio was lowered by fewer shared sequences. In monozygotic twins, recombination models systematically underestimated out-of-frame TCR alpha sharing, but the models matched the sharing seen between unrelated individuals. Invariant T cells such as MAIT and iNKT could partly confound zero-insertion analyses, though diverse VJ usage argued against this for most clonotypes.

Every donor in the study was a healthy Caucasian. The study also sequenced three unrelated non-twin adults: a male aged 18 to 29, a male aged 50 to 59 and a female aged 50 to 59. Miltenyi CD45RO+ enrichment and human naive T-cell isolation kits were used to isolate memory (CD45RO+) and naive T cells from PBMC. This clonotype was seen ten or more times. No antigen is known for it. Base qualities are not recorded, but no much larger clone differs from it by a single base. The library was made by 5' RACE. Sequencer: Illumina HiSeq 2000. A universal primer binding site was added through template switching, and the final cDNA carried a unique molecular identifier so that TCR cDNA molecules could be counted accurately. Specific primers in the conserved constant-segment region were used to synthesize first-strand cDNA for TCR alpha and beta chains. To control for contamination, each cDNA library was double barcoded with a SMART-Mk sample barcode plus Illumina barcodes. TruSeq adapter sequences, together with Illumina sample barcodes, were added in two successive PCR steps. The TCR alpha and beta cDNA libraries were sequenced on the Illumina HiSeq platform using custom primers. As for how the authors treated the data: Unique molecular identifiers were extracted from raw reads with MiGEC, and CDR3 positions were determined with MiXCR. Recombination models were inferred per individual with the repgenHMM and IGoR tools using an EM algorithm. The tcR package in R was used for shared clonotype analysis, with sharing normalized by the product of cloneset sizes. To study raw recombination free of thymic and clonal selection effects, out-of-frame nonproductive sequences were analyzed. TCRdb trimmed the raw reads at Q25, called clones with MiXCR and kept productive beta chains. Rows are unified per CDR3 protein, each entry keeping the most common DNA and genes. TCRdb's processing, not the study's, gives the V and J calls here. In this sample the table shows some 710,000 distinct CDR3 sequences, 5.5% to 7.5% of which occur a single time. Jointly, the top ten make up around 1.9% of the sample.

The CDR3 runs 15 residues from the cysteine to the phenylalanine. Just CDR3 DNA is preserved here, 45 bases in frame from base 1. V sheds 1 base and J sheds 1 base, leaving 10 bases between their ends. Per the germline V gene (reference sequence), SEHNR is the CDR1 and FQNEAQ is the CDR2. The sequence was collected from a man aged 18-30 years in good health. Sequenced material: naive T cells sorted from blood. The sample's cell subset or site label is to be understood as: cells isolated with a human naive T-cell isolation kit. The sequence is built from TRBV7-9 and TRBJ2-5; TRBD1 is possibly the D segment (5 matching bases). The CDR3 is CASSLVPQGQETQYF. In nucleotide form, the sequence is TGTGCCAGCAGCTTAGTACCCCAGGGCCAAGAGACCCAGTACTTC.